This T cell receptor (beta chain) was sequenced during a study of CD8+ T cells in alopecia areata. Points from the study as a whole: Persistence during tofacitinib was seen for many expanded lesional clones in scalp and blood. The link between baseline CD8+ expansion and response remains uncertain with one nonresponder.

The treatment denotes: oral pan-JAK inhibitor, 5-10 mg twice daily. Peripheral blood samples and lesional scalp punch biopsies were obtained from alopecia areata patients. About this clone itself: What it recognizes is unknown.

Once RNA had been extracted, it was reverse transcribed into cDNA to act as the sequencing template. Sequencing was performed with immunoSEQ multiplex PCR; in TCRdb, only in-frame clones are kept and a portion is missing. The table records about 190,000 clones, roughly 64% of them present only once. Sequencing used CD4+ T cells sorted from blood, obtained at week 4, from a patient treated with tofacitinib. This clonotype was obtained from a human donor with alopecia areata.

The CDR3 DNA sequence: TGTGCCAGTAGTTTTGGGCCCAGGACTGAAGCTTTCTTT. Its protein is CASSFGPRTEAFF. This rearrangement joins TRBV19 to TRBJ1-1, with D unresolved. CDR1 LNHDA and CDR2 SQIVND come from the germline V gene (reference sequence). The CDR3 totals 13 residues. The germline V and J ends were trimmed by 5 bases and 5 bases, with 12 bases remaining between them.